This T cell receptor beta chain was documented in a study of beta chain features in type 1 diabetes (dated by TCRdb to 2016 to 2019). Context from the whole study: Mean age, gender distribution, total cell number and subset yield were not different between patients and healthy donors. Regulatory and stem cell-like memory subsets were obtained from only 8 patients and about 8 healthy donors, while naive and central memory subsets were obtained from all 28 donors. A total of some 100,000,000 sorted cells were examined across all samples, and a strong correlation was observed between cell number per subset and RNA yield. The study compared TCRB repertoires of sorted circulating CD4+ T cell subsets between recently diagnosed type 1 diabetes patients and matched healthy donors.

The entire amount of isolated RNA was reverse transcribed using the High Capacity cDNA Reverse Transcription Kit, so the sequenced TCRB transcripts were expressed ones. Naive, central memory and regulatory T cell samples underwent deep immunoSEQ sequencing, averaging roughly 3.4 million total reads per sample. Sorted cells were lysed in RLT buffer, and RNA was extracted using DNase-treated RNeasy Micro or Mini kits according to cell number. To prevent cross-contamination, each cell subset was processed individually, whereas patient and healthy donor samples were processed jointly. TCRB sequences were amplified from cDNA with the immunoSEQ multiplex PCR, producing 87-bp fragments spanning the CDR3 region. Amplicons were sequenced on the Illumina HiSeq platform. The published analysis was carried out like this. PCR bias was corrected computationally using synthetic template baselines, and reads within Hamming distance 2 were collapsed, with unmergeable singletons discarded. Reads were aligned against IMGT to assign V, D and J genes, CDR3 length and insertions or deletions at six rearrangement sites. Within each subset, clonotype counts were normalized to sorted cell number, and only after that were true diversity and Gini coefficients computed with the tcR R package. The overlap coefficient, calculated on TCRB nucleotide sequences, was used to quantify repertoire sharing. TCRdb took over this immuneACCESS table, retaining in-frame rearrangements with V and J assigned. Such tables are incomplete; in checked studies, under half of the missing clones stem from an unresolved V gene, and the remainder is unexplained. V and J calls and clone size are copied from that table; D and trimming were computed from the DNA. The sample includes 130,000 or so clones, with around 9% observed a single time. Around 0.7% of the sample rests with the top ten.

From the cysteine up to the phenylalanine, the CDR3 has a length of 14 residues. Only the CDR3 portion is preserved as DNA: 42 bases, with reading frame beginning at the first base. The germline V gene specifies SGDLS as CDR1 and YYNGEE as CDR2. The junction shows trimming of 0 bases on V and 6 bases on J, plus 12 bases between the germline ends. The research as a whole found: Type 1 diabetes patients showed a moderate but significant shortening of TCRB CDR3 length in all four CD4+ subsets. PCR may preferentially amplify shorter templates, but because patient and control samples were amplified and corrected together, any resulting skew would affect both groups equally. Because cDNA was sequenced instead of genomic DNA, activated cells with high expression could be over-represented, although the groups did not differ in activation or CD3 levels. The naive, central memory and regulatory TCRB repertoires appeared to resemble one another more closely among patients than among healthy donors. Because small numbers of individuals were included in the HLA sub-analyses, any influence of HLA type on TCRB rearrangement was left unresolved. At VDJ recombination sites, patients with type 1 diabetes made fewer insertions and deleted more nucleotides, a pattern implying thymic rearrangement abnormalities.

From each donor, a single peripheral blood sample of about 120 mL on average was drawn into heparinised tubes. A BD FACSAria II was used to sort naive, central memory, regulatory and stem cell-like memory CD4+ T cells with a panel that included CD45RO, CCR7, CD25, CD127, CD95 and CD27. A purity above 98% was achieved for all sorted populations. PBMCs were isolated immediately by Lymphoprep density gradient centrifugation and stained directly without culture. So that batch effects would be minimized, each experiment stained and sorted samples in pairs, pairing one healthy donor with one patient. This clone has only a few counts. What antigen it recognizes has not been identified. No much larger clonotype is one base removed from it; base qualities were not supplied.

The TCR originated in a man younger than 45 with type 1 diabetes. The sequenced sample consisted of central memory CD4+ T cells from blood. Recombination connected TRBV9 to TRBJ1-2; TRBD1 is a possible D gene, resting on 5 matching bases. Here the CDR3 is given as CASSVEGQGNGYTF. The nucleotides read TGTGCCAGCAGCGTAGAAGGGCAGGGAAATGGCTACACCTTC.